The present T cell receptor beta chain was sequenced within a study of shared clonotypes between healthy human individuals. Study results and caveats: A generally larger estimated richness was seen in naive subsets than in memory subsets. Limited genetic and exposure-history diversity came from having few donors. Blood alone was sampled, and tissue repertoires likely differ.

Clones were read by immunoSEQ multiplex PCR, and TCRdb kept only the in-frame ones, dropping some. The sample shows under 2,500,000 clones, more than 90% of them seen only once. The V end was cut by 4 bases, the J end by 4 bases, with 14 bases between. Germline V gene data show CDR1 as MDHEN and CDR2 as SYDVKM. This CDR3 has 15 residues. As concerns this clone: Its target is unknown.

The sample comprised naive CD4+ T cells sorted from blood. The subset: CD45RA+ positively selected. The TCR originated in a man in his late teens or twenties in good health. The rearrangement links TRBV28 to TRBJ1-5; a possible D gene is TRBD1 (6 bases). CDR3 loop: CASSWSRGENQPQHF. In nucleotides, the CDR3 is TGTGCCAGCAGTTGGAGCAGGGGCGAAAATCAGCCCCAGCATTTT.